The rows below give T cell receptor beta chains drawn from one sample of a study of beta chain features in type 1 diabetes. Here immunoSEQ multiplex PCR was the method, and the copy in TCRdb shows in-frame clones only, minus some. Here the sample spans tens of thousands of clones, approximately 62% being singletons. Material: Tregs from blood. All receptors come from a man aged 25 to 45 with type 1 diabetes. Some clones in this sample may be carry-over from other donors' samples. Each CDR3 is given with its conserved first and last residue. Each record gives: D gene, clone size, V gene, J gene, CDR3 DNA, CDR3 protein. A D gene is named only where the DNA matches it firmly. Some rows have no size entry. The others give once, few or many, or a class for an expanded clone.

NA	NA	TRBV5-6	TRBJ1-2	TGTGCCAGCAGCTTGATCCTTCCAGGGTATAGCGGCTACACCTTC	CASSLILPGYSGYTF
TRBD1	NA	TRBV4-2	TRBJ1-2	TGTGCCAGCAGCCAGACGGGACAGGGGTATGGCTACACCTTC	CASSQTGQGYGYTF
NA	few	TRBV2	TRBJ2-3	TGTGCCAGCAGTGAAGGTCCCCGGGGGAACACGCAGTATTTT	CASSEGPRGNTQYF
NA	NA	TRBV7-3	TRBJ2-2	TGTGCCAGCAGCCCGCGGAGGGGAGCGAACACCGGGGAGCTGTTTTTT	CASSPRRGANTGELFF
NA	once	TRBV5-6	TRBJ2-7	TGTGCCAGCAGCTTGGTCCCGGACAAGCAGTACTTC	CASSLVPDKQYF
TRBD1	NA	TRBV5-6	TRBJ1-4	TGTGCCAGCAGCTTGCCGGGGACAGGGGTTTTTTTT	CASSLPGTGVFF
TRBD2	NA	TRBV19	TRBJ2-7	TGTGCCAGTAGTCCGAGGACTAGCGGGGGGGCCAACGAGCAGTACTTC	CASSPRTSGGANEQYF
NA	NA	TRBV6-5	TRBJ2-1	TGTGCCAGCAGTTACTCGCGCGGGCCATCCTACAATGAGCAGTTCTTC	CASSYSRGPSYNEQFF
NA	NA	TRBV27	TRBJ2-3	TGTGCCAGCAGTCTCTTACGGGGTACGCAGTATTTT	CASSLLRGTQYF
NA	NA	TRBV7-9	TRBJ2-7	TGTGCCAGCAGCTCCCCCTCGGAGCAGTACTTC	CASSSPSEQYF
NA	few	TRBV19	TRBJ2-1	TGTGCCAGTAGTCGGGGAGATTTGTATAATGAGCAGTTCTTC	CASSRGDLYNEQFF
NA	once	TRBV7-8	TRBJ2-3	TGTGCCAGCAGCTTCGGGGATACGCAGTATTTT	CASSFGDTQYF
NA	NA	TRBV6-5	TRBJ1-1	TGTGCCAGCAGTTTCGCGGGGAACACTGAAGCTTTCTTT	CASSFAGNTEAFF
NA	NA	TRBV2	TRBJ1-6	TGTGCCAGCAGTGAAGCGGGCGCAACACCCCTCCACTTT	CASSEAGATPLHF
NA	few	TRBV10-3	TRBJ1-1	TGTGCCGCAAGGTCGGCGGGGGAGACTGAAGCTTTCTTT	CAARSAGETEAFF
NA	NA	TRBV10-1	TRBJ2-1	TGCGCCAGCAGTGAGTCAAGGCAGGCCACCTCCTACAATGAGCAGTTCTTC	CASSESRQATSYNEQFF
TRBD2	NA	TRBV5-4	TRBJ2-1	TGTGCCAGCAGCCCTGGACTAGCCACCTACAATGAGCAGTTCTTC	CASSPGLATYNEQFF
NA	few	TRBV7-9	TRBJ2-3	TGTGCCAGCAGCTTAACACTAGCCGCAGATACGCAGTATTTT	CASSLTLAADTQYF
TRBD1	NA	TRBV7-2	TRBJ2-5	TGTGCCAGCAGCCTCGTCGGGCAGGGGGCCGGGCAGTACTTC	CASSLVGQGAGQYF
NA	NA	TRBV5-4	TRBJ1-3	TGTGCCAGCAGCTTCAGCGGGGGACCTCCCTCTGGAAACACCATATATTTT	CASSFSGGPPSGNTIYF
NA	NA	TRBV6-6	TRBJ2-3	TGTGCCAGCAGTTACGCTGGGGGCTATAGCACAGATACGCAGTATTTT	CASSYAGGYSTDTQYF
NA	few	TRBV6-5	TRBJ2-2	TGTGCCATCCCCGCAGTGGGGAGCACCGGGGAGCTGTTTTTT	CAIPAVGSTGELFF
NA	NA	TRBV5-5	TRBJ2-1	TGTGCCAGCAGAACCGGGACAACAAACAATGAGCAGTTCTTC	CASRTGTTNNEQFF
TRBD1	NA	TRBV7-9	TRBJ2-7	TGTGCCAGCAGCTTGGATATAGACAGGGTGGGCGAGCAGTACTTC	CASSLDIDRVGEQYF
TRBD1	NA	TRBV7-7	TRBJ2-2	TGTGCTAGCAGCAGGGACAGGAACACCGGGGAGCTGTTTTTT	CASSRDRNTGELFF
TRBD1	NA	TRBV5-1	TRBJ1-4	TGCGCCAGCAGCCCAGGGACAGGGGCTGAAAAACTGTTTTTT	CASSPGTGAEKLFF
NA	few	TRBV29-1	TRBJ2-5	TGCAGCGGTGCAGAGGGCTCGGAGACCCAGTACTTC	CSGAEGSETQYF
TRBD1	few	TRBV5-1	TRBJ2-1	TGCGCCAGCAGCTTGGGGGGACAGGGCAATGAGCAGTTCTTC	CASSLGGQGNEQFF
NA	NA	TRBV10-1	TRBJ1-1	TGCGCCAGCAGTGAAGGGGGTAGAACTGAAGCTTTCTTT	CASSEGGRTEAFF
TRBD2	few	TRBV5-4	TRBJ2-3	TGTGCCAGCAGCGGATCTAGCGGGGTCTATACGCAGTATTTT	CASSGSSGVYTQYF
NA	NA	TRBV4-3	TRBJ2-6	TGCGCCAGCAGCCAAGATGGCCCGGGGGTTATAGCTGGGGCCAACGTCCTGACTTTC	CASSQDGPGVIAGANVLTF
NA	NA	TRBV5-4	TRBJ2-7	TGTGCCAGCAGCCCCGGGTTTGGCTACGAGCAGTACTTC	CASSPGFGYEQYF
TRBD2	few	TRBV28	TRBJ2-1	TGTGCCAGCAGTTTCTCACACCAGCGGGGCGCGTACAATGAGCAGTTCTTC	CASSFSHQRGAYNEQFF
TRBD1	NA	TRBV5-4	TRBJ1-6	TGTGCCAGCAGCCTCGACAGGGTTAATTCACCCCTCCACTTT	CASSLDRVNSPLHF
TRBD1	NA	TRBV5-1	TRBJ2-5	TGCGCCAGCAGCTTGGCGGGACAGGGGGCGGAGACCCAGTACTTC	CASSLAGQGAETQYF
NA	NA	TRBV19	TRBJ2-2	TGTGCCAGTAGAGCCGGGACAAGGTACACCGGGGAGCTGTTTTTT	CASRAGTRYTGELFF
NA	few	TRBV11-2	TRBJ2-7	TGTGCCAGCAGTTACGGGACTCCCTACGAGCAGTACTTC	CASSYGTPYEQYF
TRBD1	NA	TRBV6-5	TRBJ2-7	TGTGCCAGCAGACCCCCCACAGGGGGGTACGAGCAGTACTTC	CASRPPTGGYEQYF
TRBD1	once	TRBV29-1	TRBJ1-2	TGCAGCGGGGTGACAGGGTTCGCGAACTACACCTTC	CSGVTGFANYTF
NA	NA	TRBV18	TRBJ2-7	TGTGCCAGCTCACCCGTTCAGGGGTTCGGCGAGCAGTACTTC	CASSPVQGFGEQYF
TRBD2	NA	TRBV5-1	TRBJ2-1	TGCGCCAGCAGCAATGGCGGACTAGCGGGGGAGCCAAATGAGCAGTTCTTC	CASSNGGLAGEPNEQFF
NA	NA	TRBV9	TRBJ1-1	TGTGCCAGCAGCGTAGCCCCCCCTATGGGCAGGGTGAACACTGAAGCTTTCTTT	CASSVAPPMGRVNTEAFF
NA	NA	TRBV7-6	TRBJ2-5	TGTGCCAGCAGTCCAAACAGCGGCGGGGAGACCCAGTACTTC	CASSPNSGGETQYF
TRBD1	NA	TRBV28	TRBJ2-1	TGTGCCAGCAGTTCCTCGGACAGGGGTAGGAACAATGAGCAGTTCTTC	CASSSSDRGRNNEQFF
TRBD1	NA	TRBV5-1	TRBJ1-1	TGCGCCAGCAGCGACCCCCGACAGGGAAGGACTGAAGCTTTCTTT	CASSDPRQGRTEAFF
TRBD2	NA	TRBV28	TRBJ2-6	TGTGCCAGCAGACCAGCGGGACCTCTCTCTGGGGCCAACGTCCTGACTTTC	CASRPAGPLSGANVLTF
NA	NA	TRBV11-2	TRBJ2-4	TGTGCCAGCAGCTTACTTAGATCCGGAAACATTCAGTACTTC	CASSLLRSGNIQYF
NA	few	TRBV4-2	TRBJ2-7	TGTGCCAGCAGCCAGTCACGGGTTCACGAGCAGTACTTC	CASSQSRVHEQYF
TRBD1	NA	TRBV11-1	TRBJ2-5	TGTGCCAGCAGCTCAAGGGACAGGGAACAAGAGACCCAGTACTTC	CASSSRDREQETQYF
NA	NA	TRBV28	TRBJ2-7	TGTGCCAGCAGTACTACCTCCTACGAGCAGTACTTC	CASSTTSYEQYF
TRBD1	NA	TRBV6-5	TRBJ1-2	TGTGCCAGCAGTACCCGGACAGGGGGTGGTGGCTACACCTTC	CASSTRTGGGGYTF
NA	NA	TRBV28	TRBJ1-1	TGTGCCAGCAGTCCTCCAGGGGTTCACTCTGGAGCTTTCTTT	CASSPPGVHSGAFF
TRBD1	NA	TRBV28	TRBJ1-2	TGTGCCAGCAGCAGGACGACAGGGTTATATGGCTACACCTTC	CASSRTTGLYGYTF